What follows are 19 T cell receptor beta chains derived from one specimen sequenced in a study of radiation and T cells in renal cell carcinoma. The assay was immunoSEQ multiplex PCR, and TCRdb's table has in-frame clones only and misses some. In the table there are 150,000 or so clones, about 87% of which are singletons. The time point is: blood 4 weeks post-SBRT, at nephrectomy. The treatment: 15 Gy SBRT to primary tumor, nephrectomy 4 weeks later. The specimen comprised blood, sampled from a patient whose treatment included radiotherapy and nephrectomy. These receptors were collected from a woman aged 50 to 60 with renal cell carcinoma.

This chain's CDR3 is CASSLVTTESNEQFF. The CDR3 region has the DNA TGTGCCAGCAGCTTAGTAACGACAGAGAGCAATGAGCAGTTCTTC. The chain carries TRBV7-8 and TRBJ2-1; a possible D gene is TRBD1 (5 bases). V shed 1 base and J shed 6 bases, with 13 bases lying between them. The CDR3 totals 15 residues. CDR1 SGHVS and CDR2 FQNEAQ come from the germline V gene.

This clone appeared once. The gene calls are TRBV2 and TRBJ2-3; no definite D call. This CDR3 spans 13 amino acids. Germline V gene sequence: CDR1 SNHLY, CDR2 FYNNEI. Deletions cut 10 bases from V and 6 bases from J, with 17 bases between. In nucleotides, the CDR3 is TGTGCCAACAGCCTTACCGGCGTGGATACGCAGTATTTT. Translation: CANSLTGVDTQYF.

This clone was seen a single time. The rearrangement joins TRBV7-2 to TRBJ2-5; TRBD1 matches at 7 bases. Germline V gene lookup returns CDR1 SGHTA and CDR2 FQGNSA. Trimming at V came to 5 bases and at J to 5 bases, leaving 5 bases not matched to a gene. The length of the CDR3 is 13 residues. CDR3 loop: CASSQDRSETQYF. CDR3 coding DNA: TGTGCCAGCAGCCAGGACAGGTCCGAGACCCAGTACTTC.

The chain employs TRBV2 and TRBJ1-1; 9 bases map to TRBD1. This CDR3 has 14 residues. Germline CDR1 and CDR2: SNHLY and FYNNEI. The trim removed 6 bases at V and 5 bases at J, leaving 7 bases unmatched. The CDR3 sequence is CASRGQGRQTEAFF. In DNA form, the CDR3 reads TGTGCCAGCAGGGGACAGGGTCGGCAAACTGAAGCTTTCTTT.

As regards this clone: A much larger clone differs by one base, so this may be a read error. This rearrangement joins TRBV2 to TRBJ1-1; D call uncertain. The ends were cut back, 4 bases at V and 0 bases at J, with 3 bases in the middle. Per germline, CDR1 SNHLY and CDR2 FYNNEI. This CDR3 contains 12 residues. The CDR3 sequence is CASSVMNTEAFF. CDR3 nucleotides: TGTGCCAGCAGTGTCATGAACACTGAAGCTTTCTTT.

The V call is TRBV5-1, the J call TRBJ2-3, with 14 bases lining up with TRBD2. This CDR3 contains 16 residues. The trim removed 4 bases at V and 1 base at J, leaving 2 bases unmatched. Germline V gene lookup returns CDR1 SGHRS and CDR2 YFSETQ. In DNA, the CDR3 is TGCGCCAGCAGCCCGGGACTAGCGGGGGGCACAGATACGCAGTATTTT. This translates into CASSPGLAGGTDTQYF. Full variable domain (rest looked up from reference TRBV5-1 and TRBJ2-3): KAGVTQTPRYLIKTRGQQVTLSCSPISGHRSVSWYQQTPGQGLQFLFEYFSETQRNKGNFPGRFSGRQFSNSRSEMNVSTLELGDSALYLCASSPGLAGGTDTQYFGPGTRLTVL.

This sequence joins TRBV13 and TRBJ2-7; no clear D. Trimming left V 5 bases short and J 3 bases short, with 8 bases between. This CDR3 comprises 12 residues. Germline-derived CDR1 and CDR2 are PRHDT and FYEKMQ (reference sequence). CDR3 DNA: TGTGCCAGCAGCCCCGGCAGCTACGAGCAGTACTTC. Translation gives CASSPGSYEQYF.

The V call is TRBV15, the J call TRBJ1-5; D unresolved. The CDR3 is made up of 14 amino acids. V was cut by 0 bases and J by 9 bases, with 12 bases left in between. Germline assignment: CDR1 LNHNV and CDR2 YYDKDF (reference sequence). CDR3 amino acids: CATSRDVRDPPQHF. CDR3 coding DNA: TGTGCCACCAGCAGAGATGTGCGAGATCCGCCCCAGCATTTT. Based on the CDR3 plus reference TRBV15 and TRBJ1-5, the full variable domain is DAMVIQNPRYQVTQFGKPVTLSCSQTLNHNVMYWYQQKSSQAPKLLFHYYDKDFNNEADTPDNFQSRRPNTSFCFLDIRSPGLGDTAMYLCATSRDVRDPPQHFGDGTRLSIL.

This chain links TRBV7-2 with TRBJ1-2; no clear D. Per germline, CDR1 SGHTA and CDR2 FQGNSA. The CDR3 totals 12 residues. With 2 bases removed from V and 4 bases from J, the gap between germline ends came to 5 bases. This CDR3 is CASSLIGYGYTF. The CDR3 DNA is TGTGCCAGCAGCTTAATCGGCTATGGCTACACCTTC.

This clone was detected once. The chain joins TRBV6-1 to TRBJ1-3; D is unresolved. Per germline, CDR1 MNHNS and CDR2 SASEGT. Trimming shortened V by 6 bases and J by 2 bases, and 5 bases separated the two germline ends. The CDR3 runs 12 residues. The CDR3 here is CASRTTGNTIYF. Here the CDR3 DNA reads TGTGCCAGCAGAACCACTGGAAACACCATATATTTT.

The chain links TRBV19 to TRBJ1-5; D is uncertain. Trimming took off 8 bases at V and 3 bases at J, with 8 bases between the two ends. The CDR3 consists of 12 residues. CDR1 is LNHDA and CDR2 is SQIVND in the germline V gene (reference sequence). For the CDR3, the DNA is TGTGCCAGTGGGCCTATCAATCAGCCCCAGCATTTT. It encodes CASGPINQPQHF.

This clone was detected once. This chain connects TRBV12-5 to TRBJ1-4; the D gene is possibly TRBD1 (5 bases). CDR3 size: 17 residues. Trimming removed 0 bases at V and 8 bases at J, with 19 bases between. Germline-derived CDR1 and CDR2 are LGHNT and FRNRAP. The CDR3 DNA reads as TGTGCTAGTGGTTTGGTACCCCGGGGGACCCACTTAGAAAAACTGTTTTTT. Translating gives CASGLVPRGTHLEKLFF.

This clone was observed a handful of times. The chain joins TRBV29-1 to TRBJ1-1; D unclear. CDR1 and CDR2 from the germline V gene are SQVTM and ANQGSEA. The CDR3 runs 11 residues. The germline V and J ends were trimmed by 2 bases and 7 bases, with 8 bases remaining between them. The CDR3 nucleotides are TGCAGCGTTGAAAGGGCCGTTGAAGCTTTCTTT. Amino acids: CSVERAVEAFF.

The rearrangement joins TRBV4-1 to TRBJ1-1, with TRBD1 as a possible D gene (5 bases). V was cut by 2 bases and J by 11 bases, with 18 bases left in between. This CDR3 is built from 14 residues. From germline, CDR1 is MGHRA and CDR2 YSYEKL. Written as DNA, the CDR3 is TGCGCCAGCAGCCAAACCGTGGGGGGAGTCCTTGCTTTCTTT. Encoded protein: CASSQTVGGVLAFF.

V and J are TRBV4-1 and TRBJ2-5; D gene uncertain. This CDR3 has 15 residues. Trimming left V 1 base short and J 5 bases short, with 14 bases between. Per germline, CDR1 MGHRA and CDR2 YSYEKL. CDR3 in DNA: TGCGCCAGCAGCCAAGGTTTTGCCACACGCGAGACCCAGTACTTC. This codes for CASSQGFATRETQYF.

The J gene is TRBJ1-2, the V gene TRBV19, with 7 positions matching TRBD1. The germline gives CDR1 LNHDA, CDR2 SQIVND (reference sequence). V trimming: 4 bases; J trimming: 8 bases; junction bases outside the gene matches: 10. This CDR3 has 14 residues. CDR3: CASSSRDRAQGYTF. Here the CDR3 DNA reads TGTGCCAGTAGTAGCCGGGACAGAGCGCAGGGCTACACCTTC.

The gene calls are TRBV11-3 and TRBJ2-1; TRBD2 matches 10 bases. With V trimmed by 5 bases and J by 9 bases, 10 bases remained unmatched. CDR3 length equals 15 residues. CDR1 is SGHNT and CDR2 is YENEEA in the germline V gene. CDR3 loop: CASSPSSGGASEQFF. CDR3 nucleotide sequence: TGTGCCAGCAGCCCATCAAGCGGGGGGGCCTCTGAGCAGTTCTTC. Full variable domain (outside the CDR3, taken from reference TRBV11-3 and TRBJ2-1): EAGVVQSPRYKIIEKKQPVAFWCNPISGHNTLYWYLQNLGQGPELLIRYENEEAVDDSQLPKDRFSAERLKGVDSTLKIQPAELGDSAVYLCASSPSSGGASEQFFGPGTRLTVL.

This CDR3 is CASSESKTGFSGNTIYF. Written as DNA, the CDR3 is TGTGCCAGCAGCGAATCTAAAACAGGATTCTCTGGAAACACCATATATTTT. The rearrangement links TRBV2 to TRBJ1-3; perhaps TRBD1 as D (5 bases). CDR3 length: 17 residues. V was trimmed by 6 bases and J by 0 bases, leaving 18 bases between them. Germline loops: CDR1 SNHLY, CDR2 FYNNEI. The whole variable domain, remainder taken from reference TRBV2 and TRBJ1-3, is EPEVTQTPSHQVTQMGQEVILRCVPISNHLYFYWYRQILGQKVEFLVSFYNNEISEKSEIFDDQFSVERPDGSNFTLKIRSTKLEDSAMYFCASSESKTGFSGNTIYFGEGSWLTVV.

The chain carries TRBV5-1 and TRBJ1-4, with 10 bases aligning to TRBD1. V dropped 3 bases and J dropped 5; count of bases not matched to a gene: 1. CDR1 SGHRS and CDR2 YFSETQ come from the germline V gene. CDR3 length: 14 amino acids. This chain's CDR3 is CASSSGQGNEKLFF. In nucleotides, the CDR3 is TGCGCCAGCAGCTCGGGACAGGGGAATGAAAAACTGTTTTTT.